This T cell receptor beta chain was sequenced in a study of blood T cell repertoires in COVID-19. Produced via immunoSEQ multiplex PCR; TCRdb's table is partial and in-frame only. The data show 200,000 to 250,000 clones, about 82% seen once. The receptor was derived from a woman aged 80 or over with COVID-19, enrolled during active disease. What was sequenced was peripheral blood.

CDR3 sequence (DNA): TGTGCCAGCAGCCAAGATCGGGGCCTAGCGGGGGGGTCTGGGGCCAACGTCCTGACTTTC. Translation: CASSQDRGLAGGSGANVLTF. The chain couples TRBV4-2 to TRBJ2-6; 12 bases line up with TRBD2. The CDR3 runs to 20 residues. Germline-derived CDR1 and CDR2 are LGHNA and YNFKEQ. J gave up 1 base and V 0 bases, and 7 bases lay outside the gene matches.